Below, 4 T cell receptor beta chains from the same sample are listed, as sequenced in a study of identical twins. In TCRdb, the 5' RACE reads were re-called with MiXCR into one record per CDR3 protein. The sample yields roughly 350,000 distinct CDR3 sequences, about 12% seen once. These records were also assigned to another study, of yellow fever vaccine responses in identical twins.

What was sequenced was CD8+ T cells sorted from blood. The receptors derive from a young woman in good health.

V gene TRBV24-1 combines with J gene TRBJ2-1; TRBD2 matches 9 bases. The CDR3 is 13 amino acids. V lost 2 bases and J lost 15; bases outside the gene matches: 7. Germline lookup yields CDR1 KGHDR and CDR2 SFDVKD. Here the CDR3 reads CATSDSGLAILFF. The CDR3 DNA reads TGTGCCACCAGTGATTCGGGACTAGCTATTTTGTTCTTC.

This clonotype has just a few counts. The rearrangement joins TRBV5-1 to TRBJ2-1, with D possibly TRBD2 on 7 matching bases. The length of the CDR3 is 13 residues. Trimming took 5 bases from V and 6 from J, leaving 12 bases between them. Germline-derived CDR1 and CDR2 are SGHRS and YFSETQ. The CDR3 here is CASREGGRNEQFF. Written as DNA, the CDR3 is TGCGCCAGCAGGGAGGGGGGGCGCAATGAGCAGTTCTTC.

The chain couples TRBV2 to TRBJ2-1, with D tentatively TRBD2 (7 bases). Germline loops: CDR1 SNHLY, CDR2 FYNNEI. Trimming left V 8 bases short and J 9 bases short, with 20 bases between. CDR3 size: 14 residues. The CDR3 here is CASFGGRGEGEQFF. In DNA form, the CDR3 reads TGTGCCAGCTTTGGGGGTAGGGGGGAGGGTGAGCAGTTCTTC.

The sample holds many counts of this clonotype. This chain links TRBV5-1 with TRBJ2-7; no definite D call. The germline V and J ends were trimmed by 4 bases and 2 bases, with 10 bases remaining between them. The CDR3 sequence is 13 residues long. Looked up from germline, CDR1 is SGHRS and CDR2 is YFSETQ. This CDR3 is CASSSDPTYEQYV. Here the CDR3 DNA reads TGCGCCAGCAGCAGTGACCCTACCTACGAGCAGTACGTC.